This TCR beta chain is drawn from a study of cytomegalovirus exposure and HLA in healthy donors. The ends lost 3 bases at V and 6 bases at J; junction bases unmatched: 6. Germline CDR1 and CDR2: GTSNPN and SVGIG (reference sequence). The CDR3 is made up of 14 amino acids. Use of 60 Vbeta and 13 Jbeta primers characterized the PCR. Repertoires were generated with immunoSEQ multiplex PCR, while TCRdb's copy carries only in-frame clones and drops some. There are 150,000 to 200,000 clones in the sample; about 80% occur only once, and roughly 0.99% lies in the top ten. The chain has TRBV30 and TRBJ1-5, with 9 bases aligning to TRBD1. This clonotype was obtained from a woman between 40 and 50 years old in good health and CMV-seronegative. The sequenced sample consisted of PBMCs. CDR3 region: CAWSRDRDFQPQHF. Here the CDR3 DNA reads TGTGCCTGGAGCCGGGACAGGGATTTTCAGCCCCAGCATTTT.